This T cell receptor beta chain was retrieved from a study of T cells in Graves' hyperthyroidism and ophthalmopathy. The study's findings and limits: In blood, most of the thyroid clonotypes expanded above 0.001 were also present. Ophthalmopathy was distinguished from stable hyperthyroidism by 13 V-J signatures.

This clonotype occurred many times. The antigen remains unidentified. V lost 4 bases to trimming and J lost 0 bases, with 6 bases between them. This CDR3 has 13 residues. The germline V gene has CDR1 MNHNS and CDR2 SASEGT. RNA transcripts provided the source from which TCR beta CDR3 regions were amplified. Primed by the HTBI set, a first-round RT-PCR was run on the TCR CDR3. TCRdb passed the multiplex PCR reads through MiXCR, listing each CDR3 protein once. The sample yields hundreds of thousands of distinct CDR3 sequences, 15% to 20% seen once. Stable Graves' hyperthyroidism meant no ophthalmopathy progression within 18 months.

What was sequenced was blood. The TCR originated in a woman aged 30 to 39 with Graves' hyperthyroidism. The V gene is TRBV6-1, the J gene TRBJ1-1; D remains ambiguous. The CDR3 DNA reads TGTGCCAGCAGTGTCGAGGTGAACACTGAAGCTTTCTTT. It is translated as CASSVEVNTEAFF.